The 2 T cell receptor beta chains in this list originate from one sample, sequenced in a study of CD8 T cells in Susac syndrome. The authors reverse transcribed roughly 0.5 to 1 ug RNA with random hexamers. TCRdb reprocessed the immunoSEQ multiplex PCR reads via MiXCR and lists one record per CDR3 protein. The top ten hold approximately 0.097% of the sample, which has about 200,000 distinct CDR3 sequences, about 95% seen once. The sequenced sample was CD4+ T cells from PBMCs. The receptors were gathered from a human donor with multiple sclerosis.

This rearrangement joins TRBV7-2 to TRBJ1-2, with 12 bases fitting TRBD1. Germline V gives CDR1 SGHTA, CDR2 FQGNSA. V gave up 4 bases and J gave up 8 bases; unmatched junction bases: 8. The CDR3 totals 15 residues. CDR3 bases: TGTGCCAGCAGCTGGGGGACAGGGGGCCGCCGCGGCTACACCTTC. Translated, it gives CASSWGTGGRRGYTF.

The rearrangement links TRBV24-1 to TRBJ2-3; D unresolved. Between the trimmed V and J ends, which lost 9 bases and 6 bases, there was a span of 15 bases. This CDR3 is 13 amino acids long. CDR1 is KGHDR, CDR2 SFDVKD, per germline. The CDR3 coding sequence is TGTGCCACCGCCAGCGAGCCAGCGGATACGCAGTATTTT. This translates into CATASEPADTQYF.